Shown below are 2 T cell receptor beta chains from a single sample sequenced in a study of T cell responses to AZD1222 COVID-19 vaccine. Clones were sequenced by immunoSEQ multiplex PCR, and TCRdb holds only the in-frame ones, with some missing. There are 70,000 or so clones in the sample; more than 70% occur only once, and about 8.2% lies in the top ten. The source material was peripheral blood, sampled on day 0 of AZD1222 vaccination. All receptors come from an adult in good health.

J is TRBJ2-3 and V is TRBV6-5, with 10 bases identical to TRBD2. With 3 bases clipped from V and 2 bases from J, the junction kept 2 bases outside the gene matches. The germline CDR1 and CDR2 sequences are MNHEY and SVGAGI. The length of the CDR3 is 15 residues. CDR3 protein: CASSYSGRLTDTQYF. CDR3 coding DNA: TGTGCCAGCAGTTATAGCGGGAGGCTCACAGATACGCAGTATTTT.

This clone has only one observation. The CDR3 sequence is CASSMRLFSGENNEQFF. CDR3 DNA sequence: TGTGCCAGTAGTATGCGGCTCTTTAGCGGAGAAAACAATGAGCAGTTCTTC. This sequence joins TRBV19 and TRBJ2-1, with D perhaps TRBD2 (6 bases). V was cut by 3 bases and J by 5 bases, with 20 bases left in between. Per the germline V gene, CDR1 is LNHDA and CDR2 is SQIVND (reference sequence). The CDR3 consists of 17 residues.